Below are 9 T cell receptor beta chains sequenced from a single sample in a study of cytomegalovirus exposure and HLA in healthy donors. PCR was performed using 60 Vbeta and 13 Jbeta primers. Sequencing used immunoSEQ multiplex PCR; TCRdb keeps in-frame clones, though not all of them. This table holds under 200,000 clones, around four fifths found once. The sequenced material came from PBMCs. The receptors shown here come from a woman in her 50s in good health and CMV-seronegative.

The chain has TRBV2 and TRBJ1-6, with 7 nucleotides matching TRBD1. V lost 7 bases to trimming and J lost 5 bases; unmatched junction nucleotides: 11. The CDR3 contains 16 residues. Germline values: CDR1 SNHLY, CDR2 FYNNEI. The CDR3 sequence: CASTPDRERNNSPLHF. CDR3 in DNA: TGTGCCAGCACCCCCGACAGGGAAAGGAATAATTCACCCCTCCACTTT.

This sequence joins TRBV7-2 and TRBJ2-7; D is possibly TRBD2 (7 bases). The CDR3 contains 15 residues. V was clipped by 5 bases and J by 4 bases, with 18 bases between them. Germline values: CDR1 SGHTA, CDR2 FQGNSA. The CDR3 DNA is TGTGCCAGCAGCCCCCGGGCAGGGGAGGGATACGAGCAGTACTTC. This sequence encodes CASSPRAGEGYEQYF.

The V gene is TRBV27, the J gene TRBJ2-1, with a weak D call TRBD2 (5 bases). Germline values: CDR1 MNHEY, CDR2 SMNVEV (reference sequence). V gave up 4 bases and J gave up 9 bases, with 10 bases separating them. The length of the CDR3 is 12 residues. In nucleotides, the CDR3 is TGTGCCAGCAGTTACCTAGCCGGTGAGCAGTTCTTC. It encodes CASSYLAGEQFF.

The rearrangement uses TRBV7-9 and TRBJ1-4; tentative D call: TRBD1 (5 bases). Trimming shortened V by 1 base and J by 4 bases, and 7 bases separated the two germline ends. CDR1 SEHNR and CDR2 FQNEAQ come from the germline V gene (reference sequence). CDR3 length: 14 amino acids. CDR3 in amino acids: CASSLVRGNEKLFF. The CDR3 DNA reads as TGTGCCAGCAGCTTAGTAAGGGGTAATGAAAAACTGTTTTTT.

J is TRBJ2-2 and V is TRBV4-1, with 8 bases matching TRBD2. The CDR3 loop spans 18 amino acids. From germline, CDR1 is MGHRA and CDR2 YSYEKL. V lost 1 base, J lost 1 base, and 8 bases stayed unmatched. DNA of the CDR3: TGCGCCAGCAGCCAAGGTCGAACGGGACTAGAGAACACCGGGGAGCTGTTTTTT. This gives the protein CASSQGRTGLENTGELFF.

This clone was seen only a few times. The chain combines TRBV30 with TRBJ2-6; D remains unclear. This CDR3 has 17 residues. V was clipped by 4 bases and J by 2 bases, with 18 bases between them. CDR1 is GTSNPN and CDR2 is SVGIG in the germline V gene (reference sequence). The CDR3 bases are TGTGCCTGGAATCTTGCAGGAACCTACCCTGGGGCCAACGTCCTGACTTTC. This sequence encodes CAWNLAGTYPGANVLTF.

The V call is TRBV2, the J call TRBJ2-5; 8 nucleotides agree with TRBD2. Germline V gene data show CDR1 as SNHLY and CDR2 as FYNNEI. The CDR3 length is 15 residues. Trimming removed 6 bases from V and 1 base from J; junction bases left unmatched: 7. As DNA, the CDR3 is TGTGCCAGCAGGCTGGCGGGGGGCCTCCAAGAGACCCAGTACTTC. Its protein product is CASRLAGGLQETQYF.

V usage is TRBV10-3 and J usage is TRBJ1-5, with a possible D match to TRBD1 (6 bases). Germline values: CDR1 ENHRY, CDR2 SYGVKD. Trimming cost V 8 bases and J 4 bases, with 18 bases left between them. The CDR3 length is 15 residues. In nucleotides, the CDR3 is TGTGCCATCCAGGGCGGGGGCACTGGTAATCAGCCCCAGCATTTT. Protein sequence: CAIQGGGTGNQPQHF.

The chain carries TRBV4-1 and TRBJ2-1, with TRBD1 matching over 7 bases. CDR3 length equals 14 residues. The J segment lost 10 bases and the V segment lost 4 bases, leaving 10 bases of the junction unmatched. Per the germline V gene, CDR1 is MGHRA and CDR2 is YSYEKL. CDR3 residues: CASSLRTGVREQFF. In DNA, the CDR3 is TGCGCCAGCAGCCTCAGAACAGGGGTACGGGAGCAGTTCTTC.